These 27 T cell receptor beta chains were all obtained from the same sample, sequenced in a study of blood T cell repertoires in COVID-19. Assay used: immunoSEQ multiplex PCR; TCRdb lists only in-frame clones, some missing. The repertoire holds under 200,000 clones, with roughly nine tenths as singletons. Material for sequencing was peripheral blood. Receptor source: an older woman with COVID-19, enrolled during active disease.

This clone showed up just a few times. The chain is built from TRBV19 and TRBJ2-7, with D tentatively TRBD1 (6 bases). Between the trimmed V and J ends, which lost 3 bases and 2 bases, there was a span of 17 bases. Germline V gives CDR1 LNHDA, CDR2 SQIVND (reference sequence). The CDR3 runs 16 residues. Here the CDR3 DNA reads TGTGCCAGTAGTATTAGGGGGACGCCTGCTACCTACGAGCAGTACTTC. Amino acid sequence: CASSIRGTPATYEQYF.

This chain links TRBV19 with TRBJ2-7, with TRBD2 matching over 11 bases. Looked up from germline, CDR1 is LNHDA and CDR2 is SQIVND (reference sequence). V was clipped by 1 base and J by 5 bases; unmatched bases: 7. The CDR3 runs to 16 residues. CDR3 sequence reads: CASSIVRLAGTDEQYF. DNA for the CDR3: TGTGCCAGTAGTATAGTGAGACTAGCGGGAACGGACGAGCAGTACTTC. Drawing the rest from reference TRBV19 and TRBJ2-7, the complete variable domain is DGGITQSPKYLFRKEGQNVTLSCEQNLNHDAMYWYRQDPGQGLRLIYYSQIVNDFQKGDIAEGYSVSREKKESFPLTVTSAQKNPTAFYLCASSIVRLAGTDEQYFGPGTRLTVT.

V and J are TRBV4-3 and TRBJ2-3; 14 bases agree with TRBD2. CDR1 and CDR2 from the germline V gene are LGHNA and YSLEER. This CDR3 spans 17 amino acids. With 4 bases clipped from V and 5 bases from J, the junction kept 8 bases outside the gene matches. CDR3 sequence (DNA): TGCGCCAGCAGCCTAACCGGGACTAGCGGGAGTAGAGATACGCAGTATTTT. Translating gives CASSLTGTSGSRDTQYF.

This clone was found once. The genes are TRBV3-1 (or the pseudogene TRBV3-2) and TRBJ2-1, with 9 bases aligning to TRBD2. Germline loops: CDR1 LGHDT, CDR2 YNNKEL (reference sequence). J was trimmed by 10 bases and V by 1 base; bases with no gene match: 2. The CDR3 has 13 residues. CDR3 nucleotide sequence: TGTGCCAGCAGCCAAGTGCGGGGGGGCGAGCAGTTCTTC. This codes for CASSQVRGGEQFF.

V gene TRBV2 combines with J gene TRBJ1-1, with D maybe TRBD1 (6 bases). Germline CDR1 and CDR2: SNHLY and FYNNEI. The CDR3 contains 13 residues. Deletions cut 6 bases from V and 5 bases from J, with 13 bases between. The CDR3 region has the DNA TGTGCCAGCAGCCTACAGGGACGGACTGAAGCTTTCTTT. Protein sequence: CASSLQGRTEAFF.

V and J are TRBV28 and TRBJ1-5; perhaps TRBD1 as D (5 bases). V was shortened by 7 bases and J by 3 bases, with 10 bases between the two germline ends. This CDR3 has 13 residues. The germline CDR1 and CDR2 sequences are MDHEN and SYDVKM. The CDR3 nucleotides are TGTGCCAGCAACGGGGGTTTCAATCAGCCCCAGCATTTT. This gives the protein CASNGGFNQPQHF.

This clone showed up just once. The chain uses TRBV10-3 and TRBJ1-2; 10 positions agree with TRBD1. Germline lookup yields CDR1 ENHRY and CDR2 SYGVKD. Trimming at V came to 5 bases and at J to 7 bases, leaving 7 bases not matched to a gene. There are 14 residues in the CDR3. CDR3 protein: CAISPVGTGVGYTF. Written as DNA, the CDR3 is TGTGCCATCAGTCCCGTTGGGACAGGGGTTGGCTACACCTTC.

This clone was counted once. The chain is built from TRBV10-3 and TRBJ2-1, with D tentatively TRBD1 (5 bases). V lost 0 bases and J 5 bases, leaving 8 bases between the germline ends. Per the germline V gene, CDR1 is ENHRY and CDR2 is SYGVKD. The CDR3 contains 14 residues. The CDR3: CAISESRTNNEQFF. The CDR3 DNA follows: TGTGCCATCAGTGAGTCGAGGACAAACAATGAGCAGTTCTTC.

V and J are TRBV28 and TRBJ1-6, with D maybe TRBD1 (6 bases). In germline, CDR1 is MDHEN, CDR2 SYDVKM. This CDR3 is built from 15 residues. The V gene lost 6 bases and the J gene lost 10 bases, with 19 bases spanning the gap. CDR3 coding DNA: TGTGCCAGCAGGCCACAGGGACCGACCTGGTCACCCCTCCACTTT. As protein: CASRPQGPTWSPLHF.

This clone was counted between two and nine times. V and J are TRBV7-9 and TRBJ2-1, with 10 bases lining up with TRBD1. J gave up 3 bases and V 5 bases, and 16 bases lay outside the gene matches. CDR1 and CDR2 (germline): SEHNR, FQNEAQ (reference sequence). The CDR3 is 19 residues long. The CDR3 coding sequence is TGTGCCAGCAGCCCAAATACTCCGTCCGGGACAGGGGACTACAATGAGCAGTTCTTC. Encoded protein: CASSPNTPSGTGDYNEQFF. Full variable domain (remainder filled in from reference TRBV7-9 and TRBJ2-1): DTGVSQNPRHKITKRGQNVTFRCDPISEHNRLYWYRQTLGQGPEFLTYFQNEAQLEKSRLLSDRFSAERPKGSFSTLEIQRTEQGDSAMYLCASSPNTPSGTGDYNEQFFGPGTRLTVL.

The rearrangement joins TRBV6-6 to TRBJ1-1; D is possibly TRBD1 (5 bases). The CDR3 is 12 residues long. The V end lost 5 bases, the J end lost 4 bases, and 8 bases lay between the germline ends. Germline V gives CDR1 MNHNY, CDR2 SVGAGI (reference sequence). The CDR3 is CASSPGVTEAFF. The CDR3 DNA is TGTGCCAGCAGTCCGGGGGTCACTGAAGCTTTCTTT.

The chain uses TRBV24-1 and TRBJ2-1, with 8 bases identical to TRBD1. The V gene's germline CDR1 is KGHDR and CDR2 SFDVKD. This CDR3 is built from 16 residues. Trimming removed 3 bases from V and 4 bases from J; junction bases left unmatched: 7. CDR3 nucleotides: TGTGCCACCAGTGATGCTGACAGGGGAAGATACAATGAGCAGTTCTTC. Amino acids: CATSDADRGRYNEQFF.

The count of this clone is one. The chain is built from TRBV9 and TRBJ2-7; TRBD1 agrees at 9 bases. Losses at the gene ends were 0 bases for V and 2 bases for J; bases not matched to a gene: 3. Germline CDR1 is SGDLS and CDR2 is YYNGEE. The CDR3 extends over 15 amino acids. This chain's CDR3 is CASSVGGDRAYEQYF. The CDR3 region has the DNA TGTGCCAGCAGCGTAGGAGGGGACAGGGCCTACGAGCAGTACTTC. Variable domain in full (rest from reference TRBV9 and TRBJ2-7): DSGVTQTPKHLITATGQRVTLRCSPRSGDLSVYWYQQSLDQGLQFLIQYYNGEERAKGNILERFSAQQFPDLHSELNLSSLELGDSALYFCASSVGGDRAYEQYFGPGTRLTVT.

The chain combines TRBV27 with TRBJ1-6; 8 nucleotides agree with TRBD1. The CDR3 is made up of 15 amino acids. Losses at the gene ends were 3 bases for V and 12 bases for J; bases not matched to a gene: 10. CDR1 is MNHEY, CDR2 SMNVEV, per germline (reference sequence). Here the CDR3 DNA reads TGTGCCAGCAGTTTTTCCGGGACAGGAGATCTACCCCTCCACTTT. This codes for CASSFSGTGDLPLHF.

This chain joins TRBV24-1 and TRBJ2-1; maybe TRBD2 (6 bases). Germline V CDR1 and CDR2: KGHDR, SFDVKD. The ends were cut back, 4 bases at V and 3 bases at J, with 12 bases in the middle. This CDR3 contains 15 residues. CDR3 amino acids: CATSDPATSYNEQFF. CDR3 sequence (DNA): TGTGCCACCAGTGACCCAGCGACTAGCTACAATGAGCAGTTCTTC.

The genes are TRBV7-2 and TRBJ1-1; weak D call: TRBD1 (6 bases). Germline values: CDR1 SGHTA, CDR2 FQGNSA. The CDR3 spans 13 residues. With 2 bases removed from V and 4 bases from J, the gap between germline ends came to 8 bases. The chain's CDR3 is CASSLTGRTEAFF. The CDR3 DNA reads TGTGCCAGCAGCTTAACAGGGCGCACTGAAGCTTTCTTT.

The V and J genes are TRBV9 and TRBJ2-2; D is undetermined. The CDR3 loop spans 12 amino acids. From germline, CDR1 is SGDLS and CDR2 YYNGEE. V was trimmed by 2 bases and J by 5 bases, leaving 4 bases between them. This CDR3 is CASSVLTGELFF. The CDR3 region has the DNA TGTGCCAGCAGCGTTCTAACCGGGGAGCTGTTTTTT.

The rearrangement links TRBV11-3 to TRBJ2-7; the D gene is possibly TRBD2 (6 bases). Germline assignment: CDR1 SGHNT and CDR2 YENEEA. The CDR3 has 13 amino acids. V was pared by 2 bases and J by 3 bases, with 8 bases between. CDR3 sequence reads: CASSLRRDYEQYF. The CDR3 DNA reads as TGTGCCAGCAGCTTAAGGAGGGACTACGAGCAGTACTTC.

The V and J genes are TRBV6-2 or TRBV6-3 and TRBJ2-5; no firm D call. The CDR3 has 16 amino acids. V was trimmed by 0 bases and J by 5 bases, leaving 16 bases between them. The germline V gene encodes CDR1 MNHEY and CDR2 SVGEGT. The DNA for the CDR3 is TGTGCCAGCAGTTACTCGTCAAGCACCCTGCGGGAGACCCAGTACTTC. Translation gives CASSYSSSTLRETQYF.

The rearrangement uses TRBV4-2 and TRBJ2-7; no firm D call. The CDR3 has 12 residues. Per the germline V gene, CDR1 is LGHNA and CDR2 is YNFKEQ. V lost 4 bases, J lost 6 bases, and 10 bases lay in between. The chain's CDR3 is CASSPGVSEQYF. The CDR3 DNA sequence: TGTGCCAGCAGCCCTGGAGTGAGCGAGCAGTACTTC.

The rearrangement links TRBV19 to TRBJ2-1; D may be TRBD2 (6 bases). Trimming shortened V by 10 bases and J by 5 bases, and 18 bases separated the two germline ends. Germline CDR1 LNHDA, CDR2 SQIVND (reference sequence). The CDR3 loop spans 14 amino acids. In DNA form, the CDR3 reads TGTGCCACCCGGGGGTGGGGTACGAACAATGAGCAGTTCTTC. Its translation is CATRGWGTNNEQFF.

The chain carries TRBV5-4 and TRBJ1-2, with a tentative D call TRBD1 (6 bases). Germline V gives CDR1 SGHNT, CDR2 YYREEE (reference sequence). V lost 3 bases and J 2 bases, leaving 8 bases between the germline ends. The CDR3 consists of 13 residues. The CDR3 reads CASSYGTNYGYTF. DNA for the CDR3: TGTGCCAGCAGCTACGGGACAAACTATGGCTACACCTTC.

The V gene is TRBV7-9, the J gene TRBJ1-6, with D tentatively TRBD1 (5 bases). The V end lost 5 bases, the J end lost 6 bases, and 20 bases lay between the germline ends. The CDR3 has 17 residues. CDR1 is SEHNR, CDR2 FQNEAQ, per germline (reference sequence). CDR3 bases: TGTGCCAGCAGCCCCTTCAGTAGCGGGGACCTTAATTCACCCCTCCACTTT. This codes for CASSPFSSGDLNSPLHF.

The chain carries TRBV27 and TRBJ1-6, with a possible D match to TRBD1 (5 bases). CDR1 and CDR2 from the germline V gene are MNHEY and SMNVEV (reference sequence). There are 18 residues in the CDR3. The V end was cut by 4 bases, the J end by 0 bases, with 16 bases between. CDR3: CASSYSRDGSSYNSPLHF. The DNA for the CDR3 is TGTGCCAGCAGTTATTCCCGGGACGGGAGCTCCTATAATTCACCCCTCCACTTT.

This clone was detected a few times. The CDR3 loop reads CSGGLASYEQYF. In nucleotides, the CDR3 is TGCAGCGGGGGACTAGCGTCCTACGAGCAGTACTTC. The J gene is TRBJ2-7, the V gene TRBV29-1; 10 bases are shared with TRBD2. This CDR3 region has 12 residues. Germline loops: CDR1 SQVTM, CDR2 ANQGSEA. J gave up 1 base and V 7 bases, and 1 base lay outside the gene matches.

The chain carries TRBV3-1 (or the pseudogene TRBV3-2) and TRBJ2-5; maybe TRBD2 (5 bases). Germline CDR1 reads LGHDT; CDR2 reads YNNKEL (reference sequence). V was pared by 0 bases and J by 5 bases, with 22 bases between. The CDR3 is 18 residues long. The CDR3 DNA follows: TGTGCCAGCAGCCAAGATCGAAGGACCGGGAAAATCATCGAGACCCAGTACTTC. Its translation: CASSQDRRTGKIIETQYF.

The J gene is TRBJ2-2, the V gene TRBV4-2, with 7 bases aligning to TRBD1. The J segment lost 3 bases and the V segment lost 6 bases, leaving 7 bases of the junction unmatched. This CDR3 has 15 residues. Germline values: CDR1 LGHNA, CDR2 YNFKEQ. The chain's CDR3 is CASRPPGQDTGELFF. The CDR3 coding sequence is TGTGCCAGCAGACCCCCCGGACAGGACACCGGGGAGCTGTTTTTT.